What follows are 16 T cell receptor beta chains derived from one specimen sequenced in a study of blood T cell repertoires in COVID-19. Produced via immunoSEQ multiplex PCR; TCRdb's table is partial and in-frame only. The table shows 200,000 to 250,000 clones, with roughly 78% occurring only once. The sample consisted of peripheral blood. The receptors were gathered from a woman in her thirties or forties with acute or convalescent COVID-19.

V and J are TRBV4-3 and TRBJ2-5; weak D call: TRBD2 (5 bases). This CDR3 contains 13 residues. Germline V gene lookup returns CDR1 LGHNA and CDR2 YSLEER. V was shortened by 6 bases and J by 1 base, with 9 bases between the two germline ends. CDR3 nucleotide sequence: TGCGCCAGCAGTAGGGAGATCCAAGAGACCCAGTACTTC. Translated: CASSREIQETQYF.

J is TRBJ2-7 and V is TRBV28; TRBD2 matches at 13 bases. The CDR3 is 15 amino acids. The germline gives CDR1 MDHEN, CDR2 SYDVKM. The V and J ends lost 3 bases and 6 bases, in that order; junction bases with no gene match: 5. CDR3 sequence (DNA): TGTGCCAGCAGTTTCACTAGCGGGAGGGCCGTCGAGCAGTACTTC. Protein: CASSFTSGRAVEQYF.

This chain connects TRBV5-1 to TRBJ2-3; TRBD2 matches at 10 bases. The V segment lost 4 bases and the J segment 14 bases; nucleotides outside the gene matches: 7. CDR1 is SGHRS and CDR2 is YFSETQ in the germline V gene. The CDR3 has 12 residues. CDR3: CASSGTGLALYF. The CDR3 nucleotides read TGCGCCAGCAGCGGAACGGGACTAGCGTTGTATTTT.

The chain has TRBV2 and TRBJ2-1; 11 bases are shared with TRBD2. The germline CDR1 and CDR2 sequences are SNHLY and FYNNEI. V trimming: 6 bases; J trimming: 9 bases; junction bases outside the gene matches: 10. This CDR3 comprises 15 residues. CDR3 protein: CASREAGLAGREQFF. Here the CDR3 DNA reads TGTGCCAGCAGAGAGGCAGGACTAGCGGGTCGTGAGCAGTTCTTC.

This clone was detected once. CDR3 nucleotide sequence: TGTGCCAGCAGCCAAGCCGGGACAGGGTCAACATATGGCTACACCTTC. Protein sequence: CASSQAGTGSTYGYTF. The chain has TRBV14 and TRBJ1-2; TRBD1 matches at 9 bases. The germline CDR1 and CDR2 sequences are SGHDN and FVKESK. Trimming at V came to 1 base and at J to 5 bases, leaving 8 bases not matched to a gene. The CDR3 sequence is 16 residues long.

This clone has only one observation. V and J are TRBV5-5 and TRBJ1-2; 8 bases are shared with TRBD1. This CDR3 has 15 residues. Losses at the gene ends were 4 bases for V and 0 bases for J; bases not matched to a gene: 5. The germline gives CDR1 SGHKS, CDR2 YYEKEE (reference sequence). The CDR3 region has the DNA TGTGCCAGCAGCATCCGACAGGGGCCTAACTATGGCTACACCTTC. Its translation: CASSIRQGPNYGYTF.

The chain carries TRBV18 and TRBJ2-6, with D maybe TRBD1 (6 bases). V lost 4 bases to trimming and J lost 1 base, with 8 bases between them. The CDR3 length is 15 residues. CDR1 and CDR2 (germline): KGHSH, LQKENI. The CDR3 here is CASSLTGSGANVLTF. In nucleotides, the CDR3 is TGTGCCAGCTCACTAACAGGGTCTGGGGCCAACGTCCTGACTTTC. Full variable domain (outside the CDR3, taken from reference TRBV18 and TRBJ2-6): NAGVMQNPRHLVRRRGQEARLRCSPMKGHSHVYWYRQLPEEGLKFMVYLQKENIIDESGMPKERFSAEFPKEGPSILRIQQVVRGDSAAYFCASSLTGSGANVLTFGAGSRLTVL.

The chain recombines TRBV11-2 with TRBJ2-1; 7 nucleotides align to TRBD2. V shed 5 bases and J 7 bases; nucleotides not matched to a gene: 8. Per the germline V gene, CDR1 is SGHAT and CDR2 is FQNNGV. This CDR3 is built from 14 residues. The CDR3 DNA reads as TGTGCCAGCAGCCTCGGGACTACCCTAAATGAGCAGTTCTTC. The encoded protein is CASSLGTTLNEQFF.

The CDR3 reads CASSYWGGTSTDTQYF. DNA of the CDR3: TGTGCCAGCAGTTACTGGGGCGGAACTAGCACAGATACGCAGTATTTT. The chain joins TRBV6-6 to TRBJ2-3; D perhaps matches TRBD1 (5 bases). V lost 1 base and J 0 bases, leaving 11 bases between the germline ends. Germline lookup yields CDR1 MNHNY and CDR2 SVGAGI (reference sequence). This CDR3 region has 16 residues.

V is TRBV5-1 and J is TRBJ2-7; TRBD2 matches at 11 bases. The germline V gene has CDR1 SGHRS and CDR2 YFSETQ. This CDR3 region has 15 residues. Trimming took 5 bases from V and 2 from J; bases not matched to a gene: 6. The CDR3 here is CASRLGLAGAYEQYF. For the CDR3, the DNA is TGCGCCAGCAGACTCGGACTAGCGGGTGCCTACGAGCAGTACTTC.

This chain connects TRBV7-2 to TRBJ1-1; D gene uncertain. The ends were cut back, 5 bases at V and 4 bases at J, with 8 bases in the middle. Germline V gives CDR1 SGHTA, CDR2 FQGNSA. The CDR3 runs 12 residues. The CDR3 spells CASSHLGTEAFF. The CDR3 region has the DNA TGTGCCAGCAGCCATCTAGGCACTGAAGCTTTCTTT.

This clone was detected once. The rearrangement joins TRBV27 to TRBJ1-2; 7 nucleotides match TRBD1. The CDR3 is 15 residues long. Trimming took 5 bases from V and 8 from J; bases not matched to a gene: 14. Germline V lookup: CDR1 MNHEY, CDR2 SMNVEV (reference sequence). The CDR3: CASSVLRGGDRGYTF. CDR3 DNA sequence: TGTGCCAGCAGTGTCCTTAGAGGGGGCGACAGGGGCTACACCTTC.

The table lists this clone with a few counts. The gene calls are TRBV4-1 and TRBJ2-1; 8 nucleotides agree with TRBD2. V lost 0 bases to trimming and J lost 7 bases; unmatched junction nucleotides: 5. CDR3 size: 15 residues. Germline lookup yields CDR1 MGHRA and CDR2 YSYEKL. CDR3 DNA sequence: TGCGCCAGCAGCCAAGAGGGCGGGAGGAGGAATGAGCAGTTCTTC. Its protein is CASSQEGGRRNEQFF.

The rearrangement uses TRBV30 and TRBJ1-4, with D unclear. V lost 7 bases and J lost 8, with 14 bases in between. CDR1 and CDR2 from the germline V gene are GTSNPN and SVGIG (reference sequence). The CDR3 has 12 residues. CDR3 loop: CASRFNREKLFF. DNA for the CDR3: TGTGCCTCGCGGTTCAATAGGGAAAAACTGTTTTTT.

The chain recombines TRBV6-6 with TRBJ1-1, with D perhaps TRBD1 (6 bases). CDR1 is MNHNY, CDR2 SVGAGI, per germline (reference sequence). The CDR3 loop spans 14 amino acids. With 6 bases removed from V and 3 bases from J, the gap between germline ends came to 14 bases. CDR3 residues: CASSTGLRDTEAFF. The CDR3 DNA reads as TGTGCCAGCAGCACAGGGTTGAGGGACACTGAAGCTTTCTTT.

The gene calls are TRBV10-1 and TRBJ2-1; no definite D call. Germline values: CDR1 WNHNN, CDR2 SYGVQD (reference sequence). This CDR3 is built from 12 residues. V lost 3 bases, J lost 12 bases, and 12 bases lay in between. The CDR3 nucleotides are TGCGCCAGCAGTGATTTCTCCCTTTTGCAGTTCTTC. Translation: CASSDFSLLQFF.